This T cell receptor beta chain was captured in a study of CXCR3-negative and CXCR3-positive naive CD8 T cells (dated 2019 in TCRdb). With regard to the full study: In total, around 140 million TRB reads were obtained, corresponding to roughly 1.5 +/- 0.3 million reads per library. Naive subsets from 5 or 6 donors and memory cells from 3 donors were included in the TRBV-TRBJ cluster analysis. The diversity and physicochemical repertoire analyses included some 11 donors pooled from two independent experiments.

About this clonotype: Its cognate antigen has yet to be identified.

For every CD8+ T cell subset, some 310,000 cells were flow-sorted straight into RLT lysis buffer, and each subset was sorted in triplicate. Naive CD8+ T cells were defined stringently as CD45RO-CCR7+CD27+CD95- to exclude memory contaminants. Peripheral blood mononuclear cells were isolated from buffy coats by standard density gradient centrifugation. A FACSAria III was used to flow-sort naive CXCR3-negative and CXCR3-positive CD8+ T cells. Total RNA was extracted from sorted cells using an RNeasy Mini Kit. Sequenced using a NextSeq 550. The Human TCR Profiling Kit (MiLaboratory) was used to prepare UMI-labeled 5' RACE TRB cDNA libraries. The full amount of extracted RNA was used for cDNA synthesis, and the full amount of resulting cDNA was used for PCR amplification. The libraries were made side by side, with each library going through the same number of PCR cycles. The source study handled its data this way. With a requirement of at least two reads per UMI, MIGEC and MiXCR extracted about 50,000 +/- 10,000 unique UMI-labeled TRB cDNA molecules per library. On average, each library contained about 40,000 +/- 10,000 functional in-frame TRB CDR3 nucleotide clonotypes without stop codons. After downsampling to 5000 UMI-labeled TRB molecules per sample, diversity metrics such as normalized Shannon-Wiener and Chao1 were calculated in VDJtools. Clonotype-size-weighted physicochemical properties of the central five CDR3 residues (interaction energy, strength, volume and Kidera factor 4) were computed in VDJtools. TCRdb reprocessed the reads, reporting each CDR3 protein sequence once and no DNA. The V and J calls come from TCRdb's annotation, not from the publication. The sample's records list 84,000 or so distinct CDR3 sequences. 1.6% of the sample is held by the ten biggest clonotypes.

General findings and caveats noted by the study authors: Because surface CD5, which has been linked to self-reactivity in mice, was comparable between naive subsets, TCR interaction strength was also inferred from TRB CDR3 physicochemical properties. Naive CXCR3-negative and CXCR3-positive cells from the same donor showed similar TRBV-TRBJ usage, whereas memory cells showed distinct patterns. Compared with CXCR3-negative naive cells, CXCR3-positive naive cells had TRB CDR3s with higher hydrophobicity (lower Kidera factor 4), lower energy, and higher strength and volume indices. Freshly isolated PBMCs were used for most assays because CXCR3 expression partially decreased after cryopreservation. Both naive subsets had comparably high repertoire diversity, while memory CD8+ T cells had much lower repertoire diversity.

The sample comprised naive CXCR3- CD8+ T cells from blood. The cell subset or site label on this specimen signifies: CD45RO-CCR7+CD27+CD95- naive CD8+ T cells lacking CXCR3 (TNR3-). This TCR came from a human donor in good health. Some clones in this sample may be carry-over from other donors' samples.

The CDR3 protein sequence reads: CASIQGSTEAFF. Recombination connected TRBV7-9 to TRBJ1-1; TCRdb outputs TRBD1, but without DNA this stays unchecked. Measured from the cysteine to the phenylalanine, the CDR3 is 12 residues long. Nucleotide data are not available. CDR1 and CDR2 are read off the germline V gene (reference sequence) as SEHNR and FQNEAQ.